This T cell receptor (beta chain) was found in a study of identical twins. Comment on this clonotype: Its antigen is unidentified.

Deletions cut 1 base from V and 10 bases from J, with 10 bases between. The CDR3 spans 12 residues. Germline V gene sequence: CDR1 SEHNR, CDR2 FQNEAQ (reference sequence). TCRdb recomputed calls from the 5' RACE reads with MiXCR, one row per CDR3 protein. The data contain under 900,000 distinct CDR3 sequences, about 18% of them singletons. Study-wide findings and caveats: Among out-of-frame alpha sequences shared by twins, low generation probability occurred in excess.

This sample also belongs to another study, concerning T cells expressing NK-cell markers. From that study: All TCR beta repertoires analysed originated from sorted CD3+CD56+NKG2C+, CD3+CD56+NKG2C- and CD3+CD56-NKG2C+ T cells. Sorting was limited to alpha-beta TCR-expressing T cells with an anti-gamma-delta TCR antibody in several experiments. Whether expanded NKG2C+ T cell clones were HCMV-specific remained unclear.

The TCR comes from a young woman in good health. Sequenced: PBMCs. V gene TRBV7-9 combines with J gene TRBJ1-1; maybe TRBD1 (5 bases). The DNA for the CDR3 is TGTGCCAGCAGCTTAGTGTCAGGGAGAGCTTTCTTT. Translated, it gives CASSLVSGRAFF.